This TCR beta chain originates from a study of shared clonotypes between healthy human individuals. Study-wide results and caveats: The naive CD4 repertoires of a handful of donors were compared, and around 5% of clonotypes were shared.

Positive CCR7 selection of CD45RO-negative cells yielded the naive CD8 cells, and terminally differentiated effector memory CD45RA+ cells were excluded. Every immunoSEQ plate was one replicate of a subset's evenly spread DNA. Here immunoSEQ multiplex PCR was the method, and the copy in TCRdb shows in-frame clones only, minus some. Of about 2.1 million clones listed, approximately 94% are singletons. Germline-derived CDR1 and CDR2 are MNHEY and SVGAGI. Between the trimmed V and J ends, which lost 7 bases and 0 bases, there was a span of 12 bases. The CDR3 has 14 amino acids. With regard to this clone: Its matching antigen is unknown.

The V gene is TRBV6-5, the J gene TRBJ1-2, with no clear D. Material: naive CD8+ T cells from PBMCs. The source is a man aged 18 to 29 in good health. Some clones in this sample may be carry-over from other donors' samples. The CDR3 DNA sequence: TGTGCCAGCAATCCAGGACGGTCTAACTATGGCTACACCTTC. Protein product: CASNPGRSNYGYTF.